A selection of T cell receptor beta chains follows, all from one sample in a study of metastatic and nonmetastatic thyroid tumors. Via MiXCR, TCRdb re-called the PCR reads. The sample lists around 8,600 clones, roughly a third occurring once. Sequenced sample: tumor tissue. These receptor sequences come from a female donor with papillary thyroid cancer or a benign thyroid nodule (not recorded which). Some clones in this sample may be carry-over from other donors' samples. Each CDR3 is given with its conserved first and last residue. The D gene is left open where the match is weak. Part of the rows lack a size; the others show once, few, many or a class for expanded clones.

abundance: NA; j_gene: TRBJ2-7; v_gene: TRBV11-2; d_gene: TRBD1; CDR3aa: CASSLDRGRSYEQYF; CDR3nt: TGTGCCAGCAGCCTAGACAGGGGAAGGTCCTACGAGCAGTACTTC
abundance: medium-sized; j_gene: TRBJ2-7; v_gene: TRBV3-1; d_gene: NA; CDR3aa: CASSPGQPYEQYF; CDR3nt: TGTGCCAGCAGCCCGGGACAACCGTACGAGCAGTACTTC
abundance: many; j_gene: TRBJ2-5; v_gene: TRBV9; d_gene: NA; CDR3aa: CASSAFREGKETQYF; CDR3nt: TGTGCCAGCAGCGCCTTCCGCGAGGGGAAAGAGACCCAGTACTTC
abundance: medium-sized; j_gene: TRBJ1-1; v_gene: TRBV25-1; d_gene: NA; CDR3aa: CASSIGAEAFF; CDR3nt: TGTGCCAGCAGTATCGGGGCTGAAGCTTTCTTT
abundance: NA; j_gene: TRBJ1-2; v_gene: TRBV30; d_gene: NA; CDR3aa: CALEAGVGYGYTF; CDR3nt: TGTGCCTTGGAGGCAGGAGTGGGCTATGGCTACACCTTC
abundance: NA; j_gene: TRBJ2-1; v_gene: TRBV27; d_gene: NA; CDR3aa: CASSYVGSTSSYNEQFF; CDR3nt: TGTGCCAGCAGTTATGTCGGGAGCACCAGCTCCTACAATGAGCAGTTCTTC
abundance: NA; j_gene: TRBJ1-1; v_gene: TRBV12-3/TRBV12-4; d_gene: NA; CDR3aa: CASSSQRKAFF; CDR3nt: TGTGCCAGCAGTTCACAGAGAAAAGCTTTCTTT
abundance: few; j_gene: TRBJ1-4; v_gene: TRBV6-1; d_gene: NA; CDR3aa: CASSEYGTWNEKLFF; CDR3nt: TGTGCCAGCAGTGAATACGGCACCTGGAATGAAAAACTGTTTTTT
abundance: NA; j_gene: TRBJ1-1; v_gene: TRBV20-1; d_gene: NA; CDR3aa: CSARVNTEAFF; CDR3nt: TGCAGTGCTAGAGTTAACACTGAAGCTTTCTTT
abundance: few; j_gene: TRBJ2-2; v_gene: TRBV6-6; d_gene: TRBD1; CDR3aa: CASSYTRTGGTGELFF; CDR3nt: TGTGCCAGCAGTTACACTAGGACAGGGGGCACCGGGGAGCTGTTTTTT
abundance: NA; j_gene: TRBJ2-7; v_gene: TRBV11-2; d_gene: NA; CDR3aa: CASSLRAVSWVQYF; CDR3nt: TGTGCCAGCAGCTTAAGGGCCGTGTCGTGGGTGCAGTACTTC
abundance: NA; j_gene: TRBJ1-2; v_gene: TRBV20-1; d_gene: TRBD1; CDR3aa: CSATRTGGTYGYTF; CDR3nt: TGCAGTGCTACGAGGACAGGGGGGACCTATGGCTACACCTTC